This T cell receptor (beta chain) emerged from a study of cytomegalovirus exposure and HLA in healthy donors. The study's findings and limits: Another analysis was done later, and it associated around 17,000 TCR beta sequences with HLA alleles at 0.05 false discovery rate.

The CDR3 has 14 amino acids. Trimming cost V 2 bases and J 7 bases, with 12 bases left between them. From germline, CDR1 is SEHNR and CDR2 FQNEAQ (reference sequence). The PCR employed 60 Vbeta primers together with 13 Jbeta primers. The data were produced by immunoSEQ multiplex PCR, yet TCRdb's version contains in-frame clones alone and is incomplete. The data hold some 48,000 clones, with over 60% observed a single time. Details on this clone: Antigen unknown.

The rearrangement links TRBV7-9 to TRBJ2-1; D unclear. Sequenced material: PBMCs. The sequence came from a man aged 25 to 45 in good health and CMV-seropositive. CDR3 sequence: CASSLSRDRNEQFF. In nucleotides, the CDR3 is TGTGCCAGCAGCTTAAGCCGAGATAGAAATGAGCAGTTCTTC.